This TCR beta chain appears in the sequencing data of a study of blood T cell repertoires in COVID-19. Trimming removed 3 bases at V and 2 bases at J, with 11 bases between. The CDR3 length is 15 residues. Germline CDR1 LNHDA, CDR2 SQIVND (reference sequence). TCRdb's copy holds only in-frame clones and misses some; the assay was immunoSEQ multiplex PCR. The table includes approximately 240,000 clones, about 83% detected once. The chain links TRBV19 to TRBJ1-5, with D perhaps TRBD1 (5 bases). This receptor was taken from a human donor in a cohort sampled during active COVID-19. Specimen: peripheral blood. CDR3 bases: TGTGCCAGTAGTATGGGGTCGGGGGGCAATCAGCCCCAGCATTTT. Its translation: CASSMGSGGNQPQHF. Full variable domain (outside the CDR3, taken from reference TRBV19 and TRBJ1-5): DGGITQSPKYLFRKEGQNVTLSCEQNLNHDAMYWYRQDPGQGLRLIYYSQIVNDFQKGDIAEGYSVSREKKESFPLTVTSAQKNPTAFYLCASSMGSGGNQPQHFGDGTRLSIL.